This TCR beta chain was documented in a study of identical twins. TCRdb reanalysed the 5' RACE reads using MiXCR and keeps one entry per CDR3 protein. The sample yields a few hundred thousand distinct CDR3 sequences, over 8.5% seen once. This CDR3 comprises 15 residues. CDR1 SGHRS and CDR2 YFSETQ come from the germline V gene. J lost 1 base, V lost 4 bases, and 6 bases had no gene match. These records were also assigned to another study, of yellow fever vaccine responses in identical twins.

This sequence joins TRBV5-1 and TRBJ2-5, with 8 bases fitting TRBD1. The specimen sequenced was PBMCs. The clonotype comes from a woman under 30 in good health. The CDR3 here is CASSGTGGFQETQYF. The CDR3 bases are TGCGCCAGCAGCGGCACAGGGGGATTCCAAGAGACCCAGTACTTC.